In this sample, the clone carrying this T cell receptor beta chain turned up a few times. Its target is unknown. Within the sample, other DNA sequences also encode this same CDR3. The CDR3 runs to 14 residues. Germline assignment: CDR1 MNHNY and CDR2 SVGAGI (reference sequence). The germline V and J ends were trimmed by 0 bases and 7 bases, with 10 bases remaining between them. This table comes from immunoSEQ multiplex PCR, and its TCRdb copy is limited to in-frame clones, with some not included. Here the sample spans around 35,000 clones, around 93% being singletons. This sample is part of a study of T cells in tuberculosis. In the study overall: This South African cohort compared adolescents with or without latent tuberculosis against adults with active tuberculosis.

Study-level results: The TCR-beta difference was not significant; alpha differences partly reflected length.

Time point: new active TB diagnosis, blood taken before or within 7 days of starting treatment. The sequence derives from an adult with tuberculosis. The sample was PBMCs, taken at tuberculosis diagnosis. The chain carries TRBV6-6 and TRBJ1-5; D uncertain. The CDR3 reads CASSYSEGGQPQHF. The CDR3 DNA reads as TGTGCCAGCAGTTACTCAGAGGGCGGCCAGCCCCAGCATTTT.